A selection of T cell receptor beta chains follows, all from one sample in a study of a mutant IDH1 vaccine in newly diagnosed glioma. Measured with immunoSEQ multiplex PCR; TCRdb has only the in-frame clones, and not every one. The repertoire consists of fewer than 20,000 clones, with just under 80% occurring once and the leading ten covering about 9.1%. The sequencing here drew on PBMCs, taken from a glioma patient treated with radiotherapy, temozolomide or both. The receptors were gathered from a man aged 40-50 years with glioma. CDR3s include the opening cysteine and the closing phenylalanine or tryptophan. The D gene is left open where the match is weak. Not all rows give a size; the values are once, few, many and, for expanded clones, a class.

abundance,v_gene,len,j_gene,d_gene,CDR3nt,CDR3aa
-,TRBV2,14,TRBJ2-2,-,TGTGCCAGCAGTGGGCAACCAGGGTCCGGGGAGCTGTTTTTT,CASSGQPGSGELFF
-,TRBV27,16,TRBJ2-2,-,TGTGCCAGCAGTCCACACGGGACATTGAACACCGGGGAGCTGTTTTTT,CASSPHGTLNTGELFF
-,TRBV18,14,TRBJ1-5,-,TGTGCCAGCTCACCAATGGGGGACCGGCAGCCCCAGCATTTT,CASSPMGDRQPQHF
-,TRBV28,14,TRBJ1-6,TRBD1,TGTGCCAGCAGGCGGGGACAGGGAGGTTCACCCCTCCACTTT,CASRRGQGGSPLHF
-,TRBV11-2,13,TRBJ1-1,-,TGTGCCAGCAGCTTGGAACTGAGCACTGAAGCTTTCTTT,CASSLELSTEAFF
medium-sized,TRBV4-1,15,TRBJ2-7,-,TGCGCCAGCAGTCCGGCGGACATCAGCTCCTACGAGCAGTACTTC,CASSPADISSYEQYF
-,TRBV9,15,TRBJ2-7,-,TGTGCCAGCAGCGTAGAACCCAGCGGGTCTTACGAGCAGTACTTC,CASSVEPSGSYEQYF
-,TRBV5-1,15,TRBJ2-3,TRBD1,TGCGCCAGCAGCGACGGGACAGTGGATTCAGATACGCAGTATTTT,CASSDGTVDSDTQYF
-,TRBV4-3,14,TRBJ1-1,-,TGCGCCAGCAGCCCCCCTGGGGGGTTTACTGAAGCTTTCTTT,CASSPPGGFTEAFF
-,TRBV29-1,12,TRBJ1-2,TRBD1,TGCAGCACCGAGAGGACAGGGACTGGCTACACCTTC,CSTERTGTGYTF
few,TRBV6-1,15,TRBJ1-5,TRBD1,TGTGCCAGCAGTGAAATCGCAGGGGGCGTTCAGCCCCAGCATTTT,CASSEIAGGVQPQHF
few,TRBV19,13,TRBJ2-5,-,TGTGCCAGTAGTTGGGACCAGGGAGAGACCCAGTACTTC,CASSWDQGETQYF
-,TRBV9,14,TRBJ1-5,-,TGTGCCAGCAGCGTAGAGACGGAAGGACAGCCCCAGCATTTT,CASSVETEGQPQHF
-,TRBV5-6,16,TRBJ1-6,-,TGTGCCAGCAGCTCCATCGTCTTATGGGGCAATTCACCCCTCCACTTT,CASSSIVLWGNSPLHF
few,TRBV7-9,13,TRBJ2-2,-,TGTGCCAGCAGCCCAGCCTGGGACGGGGAGCTGTTTTTT,CASSPAWDGELFF
-,TRBV9,13,TRBJ1-4,-,TGTGCCAGCAGCGTAGGGGAGGGGGAAAAACTGTTTTTT,CASSVGEGEKLFF
-,TRBV7-6,17,TRBJ2-2,-,TGTGCCAGCAGCTTAGGGGCCGCGACGGAGAACACCGGGGAGCTGTTTTTT,CASSLGAATENTGELFF
-,TRBV7-9,15,TRBJ1-3,-,TGTGCCAGCAGCTTAGACGGGACAAGGGGAAACACCATATATTTT,CASSLDGTRGNTIYF
-,TRBV9,14,TRBJ1-4,-,TGTGCCAGCAGCCCCCGGGGCGACAATGAAAAACTGTTTTTT,CASSPRGDNEKLFF
-,TRBV12-5,17,TRBJ1-1,TRBD1,TGTGCTAGTGGTTTGGTAGTAAGGGGGCAAGCGAACACTGAAGCTTTCTTT,CASGLVVRGQANTEAFF
-,TRBV19,19,TRBJ2-3,TRBD2,TGTGCCAGTAGTGGTGCCTTAGCGGGGGGAACCCCCAGCACAGATACGCAGTATTTT,CASSGALAGGTPSTDTQYF
-,TRBV19,15,TRBJ1-2,-,TGTGCCAGTAGTATCGGTGGGCCTGGTGGCTATGGCTACACCTTC,CASSIGGPGGYGYTF
-,TRBV5-1,15,TRBJ1-1,-,TGCGCCAGCAGCTTGACCGGCAGGGGTGACACTGAAGCTTTCTTT,CASSLTGRGDTEAFF
-,TRBV11-2,18,TRBJ1-1,TRBD1,TGTGCCAGCAGAGCTGCGCGCGGGACAGGGGGCTCGAACACTGAAGCTTTCTTT,CASRAARGTGGSNTEAFF
once,TRBV6-1,14,TRBJ2-2,-,TGTGCCAGCAGTGAAATCACAAACACCGGGGAGCTGTTTTTT,CASSEITNTGELFF
-,TRBV7-9,17,TRBJ2-2,TRBD1,TGTGCCAGCAGCTTAGACCGGGACAGTACGAACACCGGGGAGCTGTTTTTT,CASSLDRDSTNTGELFF
-,TRBV6-5,12,TRBJ2-1,TRBD1,TGTGCCAGCAGCAGAACAGGGGCCCGCCGGTTCTTC,CASSRTGARRFF
-,TRBV9,15,TRBJ2-7,-,TGTGCCAGCAGCCCCCCAACAGGGGGGGTGTCCGAGCAGTACTTC,CASSPPTGGVSEQYF
-,TRBV29-1,13,TRBJ2-5,TRBD2,TGCAGTTCTACTAGCGGCAGTAGGGGGGAGCAGTACTTC,CSSTSGSRGEQYF
-,TRBV6-1,14,TRBJ1-2,-,TGTGCCAGCAGTGAAAGGGGGTTAAACTATGGCTACACCTTC,CASSERGLNYGYTF
once,TRBV5-4,14,TRBJ2-7,-,TGTGCCAGCAGCTTGGAAGCTAGTGGCTACGAGCAGTACTTC,CASSLEASGYEQYF
-,TRBV9,15,TRBJ2-1,TRBD2,TGTGCCAGCAGCGTAGATAAGAGACTAGCGGGGGAGCAGTTCTTC,CASSVDKRLAGEQFF
once,TRBV15,13,TRBJ2-3,-,TGTGCCACCAGCAGAGATGGCAGAGATACGCAGTATTTT,CATSRDGRDTQYF
-,TRBV25-1,15,TRBJ1-6,TRBD1,TGTGCCAGCAGGGGGGAGAGGGGGACAGGTTCACCCCTCCACTTT,CASRGERGTGSPLHF
once,TRBV28,15,TRBJ2-3,TRBD2,TGTGCCAGCAGTTCCGGAGCGGGATGGACAGATACGCAGTATTTT,CASSSGAGWTDTQYF
once,TRBV11-3,14,TRBJ2-5,-,TGTGCCAGCAGCCCGAGAGAAGGTGGAGAGACCCAGTACTTC,CASSPREGGETQYF
-,TRBV13,13,TRBJ1-2,-,TGTGCCAGCAGCTCCCGGACAGTCTCTGGCTACACCTTC,CASSSRTVSGYTF
-,TRBV18,13,TRBJ2-7,-,TGTGCCAGCTCACCAAGGACAGACTACGAGCAGTACTTC,CASSPRTDYEQYF
once,TRBV5-3,10,TRBJ1-3,-,TGTGCCAGAAGCTCTGACACCATATATTTT,CARSSDTIYF
few,TRBV7-2,19,TRBJ2-3,TRBD2,TGTGCCAGCAGCTTAGTGCCTAGCGGGAGGGCCGGGCGCACAGATACGCAGTATTTT,CASSLVPSGRAGRTDTQYF
-,TRBV7-2,14,TRBJ1-3,-,TGTGCCAGCAGCCCAGCGGGGTTGGGAAACACCATATATTTT,CASSPAGLGNTIYF
-,TRBV5-4,13,TRBJ2-3,-,TGTGCCAGCAGCTTGAGAGACACAGATACGCAGTATTTT,CASSLRDTDTQYF
-,TRBV5-1,16,TRBJ2-2,-,TGCGCCAGCAGCAAATCCGACAGGATCAACACCGGGGAGCTGTTTTTT,CASSKSDRINTGELFF
-,TRBV5-1,15,TRBJ2-7,TRBD1,TGCGCCAGCAGCTTGGCCCAGGGGGTCTCGGGCGAGCAGTACTTC,CASSLAQGVSGEQYF
-,TRBV7-2,18,TRBJ2-3,TRBD2,TGTGCCAGCAGCTCCTCTCGGTTAGGAGGACTAGCCACAGATACGCAGTATTTT,CASSSSRLGGLATDTQYF
-,TRBV7-8,16,TRBJ2-2,TRBD2,TGTGCCAGCAGCTCGATAGCGGGAGGGCCGGGGGGGGAGCTGTTTTTT,CASSSIAGGPGGELFF
-,TRBV29-1,17,TRBJ2-4,TRBD1,TGCAGCGTTGAAACAGGGGAATATTTCGGGTACAAAAACATTCAGTACTTC,CSVETGEYFGYKNIQYF
once,TRBV6-6,15,TRBJ1-5,TRBD1,TGTGCCAGCAGTTACTTGGACAGGGGAGGTCAGCCCCAGCATTTT,CASSYLDRGGQPQHF
-,TRBV2,16,TRBJ2-3,-,TGTGCCAGCAGTGATACGGCAGATACTAGCACAGATACGCAGTATTTT,CASSDTADTSTDTQYF
-,TRBV18,15,TRBJ2-1,TRBD1,TGTGCCAGCTCACCGCAGGGGGAAACGGCGGATGAGCAGTTCTTC,CASSPQGETADEQFF
-,TRBV27,14,TRBJ2-1,TRBD1,TGTGCCAGCAGGATCAGGGGGCAGGAGAATGAGCAGTTCTTC,CASRIRGQENEQFF
-,TRBV6-1,15,TRBJ2-1,TRBD2,TGTGCCAGCAGCTCTCTAGCGGGAGCGCTCGATGAGCAGTTCTTC,CASSSLAGALDEQFF
-,TRBV29-1,14,TRBJ1-5,TRBD1,TGCAGCGTTACCGTGACAGGGGGCGATCAGCCCCAGCATTTT,CSVTVTGGDQPQHF
few,TRBV29-1,14,TRBJ1-1,-,TGCAGCGTTGCGACCTTGGGAGCGAACACTGAAGCTTTCTTT,CSVATLGANTEAFF